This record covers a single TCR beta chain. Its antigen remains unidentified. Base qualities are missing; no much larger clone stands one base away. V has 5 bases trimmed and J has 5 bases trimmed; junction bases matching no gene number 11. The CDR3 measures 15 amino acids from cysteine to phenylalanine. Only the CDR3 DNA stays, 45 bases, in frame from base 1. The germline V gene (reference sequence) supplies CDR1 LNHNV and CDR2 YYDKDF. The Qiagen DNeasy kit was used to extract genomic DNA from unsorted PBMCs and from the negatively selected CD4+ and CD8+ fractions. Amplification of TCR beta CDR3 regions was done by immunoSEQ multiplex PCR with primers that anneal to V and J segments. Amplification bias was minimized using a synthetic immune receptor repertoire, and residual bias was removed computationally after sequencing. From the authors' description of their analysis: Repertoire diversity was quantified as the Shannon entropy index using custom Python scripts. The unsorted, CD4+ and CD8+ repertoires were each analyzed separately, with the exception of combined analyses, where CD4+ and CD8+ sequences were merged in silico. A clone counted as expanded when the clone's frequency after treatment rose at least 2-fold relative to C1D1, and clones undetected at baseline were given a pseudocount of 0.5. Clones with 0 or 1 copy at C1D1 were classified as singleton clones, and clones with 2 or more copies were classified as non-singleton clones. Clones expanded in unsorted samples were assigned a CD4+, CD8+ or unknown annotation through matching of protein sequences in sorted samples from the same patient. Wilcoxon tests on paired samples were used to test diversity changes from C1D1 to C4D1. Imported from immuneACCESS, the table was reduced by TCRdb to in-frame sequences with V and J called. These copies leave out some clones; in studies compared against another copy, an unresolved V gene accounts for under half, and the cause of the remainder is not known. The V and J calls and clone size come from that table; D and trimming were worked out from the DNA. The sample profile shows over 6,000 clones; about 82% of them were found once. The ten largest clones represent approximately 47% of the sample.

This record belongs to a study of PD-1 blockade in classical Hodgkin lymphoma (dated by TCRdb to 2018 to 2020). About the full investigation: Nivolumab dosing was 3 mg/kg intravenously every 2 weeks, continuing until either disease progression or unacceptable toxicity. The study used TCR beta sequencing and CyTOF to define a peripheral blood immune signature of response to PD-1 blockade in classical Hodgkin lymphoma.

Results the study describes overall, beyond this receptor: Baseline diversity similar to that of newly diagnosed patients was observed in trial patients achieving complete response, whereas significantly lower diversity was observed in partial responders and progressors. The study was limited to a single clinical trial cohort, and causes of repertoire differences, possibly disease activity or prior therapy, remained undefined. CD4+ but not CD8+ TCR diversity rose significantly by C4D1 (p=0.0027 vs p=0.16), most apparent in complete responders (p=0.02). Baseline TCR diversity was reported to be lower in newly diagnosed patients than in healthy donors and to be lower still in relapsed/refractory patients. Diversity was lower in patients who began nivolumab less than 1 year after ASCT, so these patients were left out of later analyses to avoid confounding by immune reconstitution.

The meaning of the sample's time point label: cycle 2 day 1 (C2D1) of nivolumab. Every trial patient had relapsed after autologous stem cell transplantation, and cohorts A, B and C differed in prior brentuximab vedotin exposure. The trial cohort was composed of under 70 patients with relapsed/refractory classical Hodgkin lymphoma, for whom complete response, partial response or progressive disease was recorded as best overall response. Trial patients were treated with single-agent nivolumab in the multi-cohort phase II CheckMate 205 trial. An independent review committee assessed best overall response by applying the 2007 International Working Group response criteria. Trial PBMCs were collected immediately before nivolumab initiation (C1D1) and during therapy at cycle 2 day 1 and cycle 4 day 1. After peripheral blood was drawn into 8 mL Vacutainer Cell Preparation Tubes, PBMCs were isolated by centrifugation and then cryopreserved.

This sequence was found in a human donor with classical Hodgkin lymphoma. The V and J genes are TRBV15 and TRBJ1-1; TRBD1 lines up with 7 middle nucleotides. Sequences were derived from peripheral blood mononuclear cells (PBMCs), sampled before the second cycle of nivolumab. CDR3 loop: CATSATGKGETEAFF. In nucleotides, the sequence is TGTGCCACCAGCGCGACAGGGAAGGGGGAAACTGAAGCTTTCTTT. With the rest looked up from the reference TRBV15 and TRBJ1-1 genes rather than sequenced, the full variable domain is DAMVIQNPRYQVTQFGKPVTLSCSQTLNHNVMYWYQQKSSQAPKLLFHYYDKDFNNEADTPDNFQSRRPNTSFCFLDIRSPGLGDTAMYLCATSATGKGETEAFFGQGTRLTVV.